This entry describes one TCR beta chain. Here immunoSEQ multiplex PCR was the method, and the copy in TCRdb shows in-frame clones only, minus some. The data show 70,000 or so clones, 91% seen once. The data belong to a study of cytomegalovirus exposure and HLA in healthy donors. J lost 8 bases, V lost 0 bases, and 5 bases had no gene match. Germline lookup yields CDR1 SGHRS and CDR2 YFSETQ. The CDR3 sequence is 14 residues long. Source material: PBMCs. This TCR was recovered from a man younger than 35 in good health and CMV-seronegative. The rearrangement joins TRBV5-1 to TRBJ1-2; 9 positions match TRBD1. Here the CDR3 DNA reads TGCGCCAGCAGCTTGGAACAGGGGGCCGGCGGCTACACCTTC. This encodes CASSLEQGAGGYTF.